The sequence of this TCR beta chain was determined in a study of cytomegalovirus exposure and HLA in healthy donors. The CDR3 length is 15 residues. The germline gives CDR1 SGDLS, CDR2 YYNGEE. J was trimmed by 9 bases and V by 4 bases; bases with no gene match: 11. Method: immunoSEQ multiplex PCR; TCRdb's copy keeps in-frame clones and lacks some. The sample contains fewer than 120,000 clones, approximately 88% of which appear only once. This sequence was found in a woman aged 25 to 39 in good health and CMV-seropositive. Source material: PBMCs. The chain employs TRBV9 and TRBJ2-1, with 9 positions matching TRBD2. The CDR3 is CASSSTGTSFSEQFF. CDR3 sequence (DNA): TGTGCCAGCAGCTCGACCGGGACTAGCTTCAGTGAGCAGTTCTTC. Full variable domain (remainder filled in from reference TRBV9 and TRBJ2-1): DSGVTQTPKHLITATGQRVTLRCSPRSGDLSVYWYQQSLDQGLQFLIQYYNGEERAKGNILERFSAQQFPDLHSELNLSSLELGDSALYFCASSSTGTSFSEQFFGPGTRLTVL.